The next 5 T cell receptor beta chains were all read from a single sample in a study of cytomegalovirus exposure and HLA in healthy donors. Both 60 Vbeta primers and 13 Jbeta primers went into the PCR. Using immunoSEQ multiplex PCR, the repertoire was profiled, and TCRdb retains in-frame clones only, with some absent. The data show approximately 140,000 clones, about 78% seen once. Material for sequencing was PBMCs. The receptors come from a man in his forties in good health and CMV-seropositive.

A few counts support this clone. The chain is built from TRBV7-8 and TRBJ1-1; D is possibly TRBD1 (6 bases). Germline V gene lookup returns CDR1 SGHVS and CDR2 FQNEAQ. With 5 bases removed from V and 4 bases from J, the gap between germline ends came to 14 bases. The CDR3 extends over 14 amino acids. The CDR3 sequence is CASSATGPLTEAFF. In DNA, the CDR3 is TGTGCCAGCAGCGCGACAGGCCCCCTCACTGAAGCTTTCTTT.

The rearrangement links TRBV27 to TRBJ1-1; a possible D gene is TRBD1 (5 bases). V lost 4 bases and J 6 bases, leaving 12 bases between the germline ends. This CDR3 contains 13 residues. Germline assignment: CDR1 MNHEY and CDR2 SMNVEV (reference sequence). The DNA for the CDR3 is TGTGCCAGCAGTTGGGGGGGAAGCGCTGAAGCTTTCTTT. It encodes CASSWGGSAEAFF.

The chain joins TRBV29-1 to TRBJ2-5, with D tentatively TRBD1 (6 bases). The DNA end favors TRBJ2-7, so the J call may be wrong. Per germline, CDR1 SQVTM and CDR2 ANQGSEA. This CDR3 contains 13 residues. The DNA for the CDR3 is TGCAGCGCCGGTGGGGGCAGCTCCTACGAGCAGTACTTC. This codes for CSAGGGSSYEQYF.

The J gene is TRBJ2-3, the V gene TRBV18; a weak D match, TRBD2 (5 bases). V shed 3 bases and J shed 1 base, with 14 bases lying between them. This CDR3 region has 16 residues. Looked up from germline, CDR1 is KGHSH and CDR2 is LQKENI. CDR3 nucleotides: TGTGCCAGCTCACCGAAGAGCGGAGGACGCACAGATACGCAGTATTTT. It is translated as CASSPKSGGRTDTQYF.

This chain links TRBV7-6 with TRBJ2-2; D gene uncertain. The CDR3 is 13 residues long. The germline V gene has CDR1 SGHVS and CDR2 FNYEAQ. Trimming removed 3 bases from V and 2 bases from J, with 4 bases in between. CDR3 protein: CASSFLNTGELFF. CDR3 DNA: TGTGCCAGCAGCTTCTTAAACACCGGGGAGCTGTTTTTT.